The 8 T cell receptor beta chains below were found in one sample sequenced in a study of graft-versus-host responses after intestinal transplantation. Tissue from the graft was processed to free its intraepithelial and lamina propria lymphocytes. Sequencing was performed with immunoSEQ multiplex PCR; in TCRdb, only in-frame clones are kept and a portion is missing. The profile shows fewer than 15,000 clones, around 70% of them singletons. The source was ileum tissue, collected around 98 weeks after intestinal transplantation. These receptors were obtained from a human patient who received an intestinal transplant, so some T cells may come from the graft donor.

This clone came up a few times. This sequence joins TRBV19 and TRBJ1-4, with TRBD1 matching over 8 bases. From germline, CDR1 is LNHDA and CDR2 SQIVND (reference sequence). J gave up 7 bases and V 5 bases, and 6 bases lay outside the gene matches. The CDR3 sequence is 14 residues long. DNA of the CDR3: TGTGCCAGTAGTCCGACAGGGGCACGTGAAAAACTGTTTTTT. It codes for CASSPTGAREKLFF.

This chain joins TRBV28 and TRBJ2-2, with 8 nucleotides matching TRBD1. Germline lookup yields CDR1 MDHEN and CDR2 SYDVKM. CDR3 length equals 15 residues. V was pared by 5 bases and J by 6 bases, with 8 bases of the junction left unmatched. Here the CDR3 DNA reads TGTGCCAGCAGTGACCTGACAGGGGAAGCCGGGGAGCTGTTTTTT. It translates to CASSDLTGEAGELFF.

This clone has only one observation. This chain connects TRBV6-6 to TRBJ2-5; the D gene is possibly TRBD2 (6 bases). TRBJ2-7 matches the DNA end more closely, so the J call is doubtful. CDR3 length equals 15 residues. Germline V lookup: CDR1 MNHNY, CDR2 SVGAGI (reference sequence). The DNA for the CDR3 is TGTGCCAGCAGTTACTCCAGCGGGCCCTCCTACGAGCAGTACTTC. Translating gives CASSYSSGPSYEQYF.

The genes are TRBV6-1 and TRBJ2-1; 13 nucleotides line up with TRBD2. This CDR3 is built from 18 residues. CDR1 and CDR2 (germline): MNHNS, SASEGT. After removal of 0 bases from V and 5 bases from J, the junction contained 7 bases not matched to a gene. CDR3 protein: CASSEALGLAGSHNEQFF. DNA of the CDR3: TGTGCCAGCAGTGAAGCGCTGGGACTAGCGGGATCTCACAATGAGCAGTTCTTC.

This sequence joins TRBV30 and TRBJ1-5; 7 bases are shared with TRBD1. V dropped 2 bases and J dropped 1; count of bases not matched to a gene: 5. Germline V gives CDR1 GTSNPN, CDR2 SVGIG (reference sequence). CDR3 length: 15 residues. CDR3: CAWSQGGASNQPQHF. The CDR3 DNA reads TGTGCCTGGAGTCAGGGGGGCGCGAGCAATCAGCCCCAGCATTTT.

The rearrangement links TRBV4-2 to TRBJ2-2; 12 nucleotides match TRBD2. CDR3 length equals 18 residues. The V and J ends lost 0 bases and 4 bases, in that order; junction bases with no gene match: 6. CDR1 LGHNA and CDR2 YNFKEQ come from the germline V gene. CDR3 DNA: TGTGCCAGCAGCCAAGAGCTCCTAGCGGGAGGGCCCACCGGGGAGCTGTTTTTT. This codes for CASSQELLAGGPTGELFF.

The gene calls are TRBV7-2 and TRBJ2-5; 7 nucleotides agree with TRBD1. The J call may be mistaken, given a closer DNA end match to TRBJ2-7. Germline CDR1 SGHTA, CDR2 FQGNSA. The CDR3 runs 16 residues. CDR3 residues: CASSLGGTAASYEQYF. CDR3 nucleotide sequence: TGTGCCAGCAGCTTAGGGGGGACAGCGGCTTCCTACGAGCAGTACTTC.

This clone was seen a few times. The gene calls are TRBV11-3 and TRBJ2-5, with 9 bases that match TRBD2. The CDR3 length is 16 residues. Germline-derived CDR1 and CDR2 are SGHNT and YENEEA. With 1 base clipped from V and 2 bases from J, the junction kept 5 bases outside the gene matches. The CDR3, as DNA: TGTGCCAGCAGCTTAGGTAGCGGGGGCCCTCAAGAGACCCAGTACTTC. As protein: CASSLGSGGPQETQYF.